The present TCR beta chain was sequenced within a study of identical twins. Looked up from germline, CDR1 is SNHLY and CDR2 is FYNNEI. V lost 2 bases and J lost 9, with 14 bases in between. The CDR3 runs 14 residues. General study findings and limits: Sequences that were out-of-frame, alpha and twin-shared displayed an excess of low generation probability. Researchers reported weaker excess twin sharing in beta out-of-frame sequences.

Everyone who gave samples was a healthy Caucasian. For this clonotype: Its target is unknown.

Template switching (which added a universal primer site) was used, and cDNA carried unique molecular identifiers. TCRdb redid the calling of the 5' RACE reads with MiXCR, one entry per CDR3 protein. The table lists 1.5 million to 2 million distinct CDR3 sequences, about 32% of them singletons. The specimen was cord blood. V is TRBV2 and J is TRBJ2-1; tentatively, D is TRBD2 (6 bases). The sequence derives from a newborn girl in good health. The CDR3 loop reads CASSELVGRSEQFF. The CDR3 bases are TGTGCCAGCAGTGAACTCGTTGGGAGGAGTGAGCAGTTCTTC.